This entry features one T cell receptor (beta chain) sequence. The sample belongs to a study of blood T cell repertoires in COVID-19. Overall study: Spain, Italy and the United States supplied samples that represented acute and convalescent COVID-19. T cells, B-cell-depleted T cells, or PBMCs provided the cDNA or gDNA that served as material.

V lost 0 bases to trimming and J lost 5 bases; unmatched junction nucleotides: 6. The length of the CDR3 is 17 residues. Germline V gives CDR1 MGHRA, CDR2 YSYEKL. Methods used by the authors: Estimates of nucleated cell counts were drawn from the amplification of reference gene primers. Clones were sequenced by immunoSEQ multiplex PCR, and TCRdb holds only the in-frame ones, with some missing. V and J calls and clone size are given by that table; D and trimming were obtained from the DNA. The sample has some 400,000 clones, almost 90% seen once. The clonotype was recovered from a man between 18 and 35 years old with active or convalescent COVID-19. Sequencing input: peripheral blood. The rearrangement uses TRBV4-1 and TRBJ2-3; 12 positions agree with TRBD2. The CDR3 DNA sequence: TGCGCCAGCAGCCAAGAAACCGGACTAGCGGGACTAGATACGCAGTATTTT. It specifies CASSQETGLAGLDTQYF.